The T cell receptor (beta chain) under discussion was sequenced for a study of T cell responses to AZD1222 COVID-19 vaccine. Study-wide results and caveats: Donor demographics were predominantly white British with a female majority; clonal diversity may be underestimated. Repertoires were sampled only after the peak T cell response. Just a handful of people given AZD1222 tested seropositive at baseline.

Repertoires were generated with immunoSEQ multiplex PCR, while TCRdb's copy carries only in-frame clones and drops some. The sample holds 110,000 to 150,000 clones, approximately 90% seen once. The germline V gene encodes CDR1 KGHSH and CDR2 LQKENI. V was shortened by 0 bases and J by 0 bases, with 15 bases between the two germline ends. The CDR3 runs 18 residues. This clone has a single count. Its target is not known. The specimen was peripheral blood, collected 28 days after the second AZD1222 dose. This chain links TRBV18 with TRBJ1-3; D not certain. The sequence was obtained from an adult who received the AZD1222 COVID-19 vaccine. DNA for the CDR3: TGTGCCAGCTCACCACCATCCGGTACGGGCGGCTCTGGAAACACCATATATTTT. Translating gives CASSPPSGTGGSGNTIYF. Full variable domain (outside the CDR3, taken from reference TRBV18 and TRBJ1-3): NAGVMQNPRHLVRRRGQEARLRCSPMKGHSHVYWYRQLPEEGLKFMVYLQKENIIDESGMPKERFSAEFPKEGPSILRIQQVVRGDSAAYFCASSPPSGTGGSGNTIYFGEGSWLTVV.